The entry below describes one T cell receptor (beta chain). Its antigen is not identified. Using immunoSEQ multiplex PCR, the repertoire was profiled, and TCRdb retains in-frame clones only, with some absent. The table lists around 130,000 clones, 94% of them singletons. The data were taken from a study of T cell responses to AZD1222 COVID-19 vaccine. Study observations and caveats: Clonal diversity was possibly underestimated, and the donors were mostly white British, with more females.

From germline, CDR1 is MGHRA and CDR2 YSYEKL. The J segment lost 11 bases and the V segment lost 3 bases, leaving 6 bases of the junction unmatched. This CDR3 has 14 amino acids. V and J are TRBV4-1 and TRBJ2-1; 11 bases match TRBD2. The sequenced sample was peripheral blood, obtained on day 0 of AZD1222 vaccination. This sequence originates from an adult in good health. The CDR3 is CASSQLAGGPKQFF. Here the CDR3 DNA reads TGCGCCAGCAGCCAGTTAGCGGGAGGGCCAAAGCAGTTCTTC.